The 10 T cell receptor beta chains presented below share a single source sample, sequenced in a study of blood T cells in healthy people across ages (dated by TCRdb to 2015 to 2017). Library preparation was by 5' RACE. Data came from an Illumina HiSeq 2500. The second PCR ran for roughly 7 to 11 cycles and used a J-beta primer mix along with a sample-barcoded 5' primer. TCRdb cleaned the public reads at Q25 with fastp, built clones with MiXCR and kept in-frame beta chains. A single entry per CDR3 protein holds the most common genes and DNA from its merged rows. The sample contains approximately 320,000 distinct CDR3 sequences, 25% to 30% of them found a single time. The ten biggest clones cover 25% to 35% of the sample. The sequencing sample was made of blood. These receptors were obtained from a woman aged 65 to 85 in good health.

This clonotype was observed a handful of times. V and J are TRBV5-1 and TRBJ2-5; 9 bases fit TRBD2. Per germline, CDR1 SGHRS and CDR2 YFSETQ. The CDR3 covers 15 residues. Unmatched junction bases numbered 2, after V lost 2 bases and J lost 0 bases. CDR3 in DNA: TGCGCCAGCAGCTTTACTAGCGGGTACCAAGAGACCCAGTACTTC. It encodes CASSFTSGYQETQYF. Supplemented by reference TRBV5-1 and TRBJ2-5, the full variable domain reads KAGVTQTPRYLIKTRGQQVTLSCSPISGHRSVSWYQQTPGQGLQFLFEYFSETQRNKGNFPGRFSGRQFSNSRSEMNVSTLELGDSALYLCASSFTSGYQETQYFGPGTRLLVL.

The gene calls are TRBV5-1 and TRBJ1-2, with D maybe TRBD1 (5 bases). There are 13 residues in the CDR3. Germline CDR1 and CDR2: SGHRS and YFSETQ. Trimming took 4 bases from V and 4 from J, leaving 11 bases between them. The CDR3 protein is CASSQGAFYGYTF. CDR3 bases: TGCGCCAGCAGCCAAGGGGCCTTCTATGGCTACACCTTC.

Ten or more counts support this clonotype. This chain connects TRBV10-2 to TRBJ2-5; D might be TRBD1 or TRBD2, each matching 6 bases. The J call is in doubt because the DNA end fits TRBJ2-7 better. The CDR3 has 14 residues. Germline V gene sequence: CDR1 WSHSY, CDR2 SAAADI. CDR3 bases: TGCGCCAGCAGTCGCGGGACAAACAACTACGAGCAGTACTTC. This sequence encodes CASSRGTNNYEQYF.

The chain is built from TRBV20-1 and TRBJ2-1; 7 bases match TRBD2. There are 19 residues in the CDR3. Looked up from germline, CDR1 is DFQATT and CDR2 is SNEGSKA (reference sequence). J was trimmed by 3 bases and V by 2 bases; bases with no gene match: 19. CDR3 loop: CSARPQIAGRPPLYNEQFF. For the CDR3, the DNA is TGCAGTGCTAGACCCCAGATAGCGGGTAGGCCACCCCTCTACAATGAGCAGTTCTTC.

A word on this clonotype: At one of its ends the junction is not consistent with the germline gene, which may arise from a read error. This chain links TRBV12-3 or TRBV12-4 with TRBJ2-1, with a weak D call TRBD2 (6 bases). The CDR3 is 13 amino acids. CDR3 in DNA: TGTGCCAGCAGTTTAGTTGGAGGGAACGAGCAGTCCTTC. It is translated as CASSLVGGNEQSF.

This chain connects TRBV7-2 to TRBJ2-3; D perhaps matches TRBD2 (6 bases). There are 12 residues in the CDR3. V shed 5 bases and J shed 6 bases, with 9 bases lying between them. Looked up from germline, CDR1 is SGHTA and CDR2 is FQGNSA. Written as DNA, the CDR3 is TGTGCCAGCAGCCAGGGACTGGATACGCAGTATTTT. Protein: CASSQGLDTQYF.

The V gene is TRBV7-3, the J gene TRBJ2-7; 9 nucleotides agree with TRBD2. The J segment lost 2 bases and the V segment lost 5 bases, leaving 7 bases of the junction unmatched. The CDR3 covers 15 residues. CDR1 and CDR2 from the germline V gene are SGHTA and FQGTGA. The CDR3 DNA sequence: TGTGCCAGCAGCGCCACTAGCGGGCCGACCTACGAGCAGTACTTC. As protein: CASSATSGPTYEQYF.

This clonotype has more than one count but fewer than ten. J is TRBJ2-2 and V is TRBV7-2; weak D call: TRBD2 (6 bases). With 4 bases removed from V and 6 bases from J, the gap between germline ends came to 9 bases. This CDR3 comprises 13 residues. Germline V gives CDR1 SGHTA, CDR2 FQGNSA. Here the CDR3 reads CASSYRLAGELFF. The CDR3 DNA follows: TGTGCCAGCAGCTACAGACTAGCCGGGGAGCTGTTTTTT.

This clonotype was found once. The CDR3 loop reads CASSIWQQETQYF. CDR3 nucleotide sequence: TGTGCCAGTAGTATATGGCAACAAGAGACCCAGTACTTC. The chain joins TRBV19 to TRBJ2-5; D is undetermined. V was trimmed by 2 bases and J by 2 bases, leaving 6 bases between them. The CDR3 totals 13 residues. Germline V gives CDR1 LNHDA, CDR2 SQIVND (reference sequence).

CDR3 sequence: CASSPTRQGGDQPQHF. CDR3 bases: TGTGCCAGCAGTCCAACGAGACAGGGGGGAGATCAGCCCCAGCATTTT. This chain uses TRBV12-3 or TRBV12-4 with TRBJ1-5; 9 bases line up with TRBD1. Unmatched junction bases numbered 10, after V lost 5 bases and J lost 5 bases. CDR3 length: 16 amino acids.